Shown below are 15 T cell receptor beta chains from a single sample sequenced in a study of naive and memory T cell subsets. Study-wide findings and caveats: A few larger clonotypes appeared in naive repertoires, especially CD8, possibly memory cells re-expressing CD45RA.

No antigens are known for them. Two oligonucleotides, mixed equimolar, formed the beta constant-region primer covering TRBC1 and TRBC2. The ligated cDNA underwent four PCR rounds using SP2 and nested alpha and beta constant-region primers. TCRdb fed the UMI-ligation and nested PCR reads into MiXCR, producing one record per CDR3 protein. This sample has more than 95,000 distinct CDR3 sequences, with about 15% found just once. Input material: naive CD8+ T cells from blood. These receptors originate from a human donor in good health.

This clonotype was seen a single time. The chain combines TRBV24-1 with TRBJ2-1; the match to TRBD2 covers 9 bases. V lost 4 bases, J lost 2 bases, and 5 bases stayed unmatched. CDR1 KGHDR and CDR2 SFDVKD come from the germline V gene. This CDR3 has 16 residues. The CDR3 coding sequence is TGTGCCACCAGTGAGATAAGCGGGGGGCCCTACAATGAGCAGTTCTTC. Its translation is CATSEISGGPYNEQFF.

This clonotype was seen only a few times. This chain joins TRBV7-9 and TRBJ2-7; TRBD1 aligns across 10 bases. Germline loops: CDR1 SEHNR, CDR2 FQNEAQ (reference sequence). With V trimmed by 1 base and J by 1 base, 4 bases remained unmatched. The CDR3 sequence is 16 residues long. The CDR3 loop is CASSLGDRGRSYEQYF. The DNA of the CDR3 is TGTGCCAGCAGCTTAGGGGACAGGGGACGGTCCTACGAGCAGTACTTC.

The CDR3 DNA is TGTGCCATCAGTGATTGGGAGCGGTACGAGACCCAGTACTTC. Protein product: CAISDWERYETQYF. The chain recombines TRBV10-3 with TRBJ2-5, with a tentative D call TRBD2 (5 bases). V gave up 3 bases and J gave up 5 bases, with 13 bases separating them. The CDR3 sequence is 14 residues long. Germline V gene lookup returns CDR1 ENHRY and CDR2 SYGVKD.

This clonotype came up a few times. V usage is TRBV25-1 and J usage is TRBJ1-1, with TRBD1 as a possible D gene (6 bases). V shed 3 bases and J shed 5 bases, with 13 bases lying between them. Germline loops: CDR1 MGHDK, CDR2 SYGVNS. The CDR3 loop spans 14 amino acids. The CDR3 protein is CASSEGGAWTEAFF. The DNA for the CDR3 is TGTGCCAGCAGTGAGGGGGGCGCTTGGACTGAAGCTTTCTTT.

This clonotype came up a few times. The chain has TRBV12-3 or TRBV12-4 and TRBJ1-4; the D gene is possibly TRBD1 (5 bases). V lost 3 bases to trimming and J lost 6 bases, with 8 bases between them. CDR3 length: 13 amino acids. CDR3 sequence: CASSFWGDEKLFF. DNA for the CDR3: TGTGCCAGCAGTTTTTGGGGCGATGAAAAACTGTTTTTT.

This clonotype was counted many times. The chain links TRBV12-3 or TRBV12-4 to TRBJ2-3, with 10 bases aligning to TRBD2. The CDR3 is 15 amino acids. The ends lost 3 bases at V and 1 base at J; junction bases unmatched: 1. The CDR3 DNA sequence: TGTGCCAGCAGTTTTGGGACTAGCGGCACAGATACGCAGTATTTT. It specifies CASSFGTSGTDTQYF.

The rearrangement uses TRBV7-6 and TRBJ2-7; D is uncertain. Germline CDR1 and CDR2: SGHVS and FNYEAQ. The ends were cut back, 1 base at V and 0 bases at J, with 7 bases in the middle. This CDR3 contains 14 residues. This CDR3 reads CASSLGPSSYEQYF. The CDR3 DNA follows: TGTGCCAGCAGCTTAGGTCCCAGCTCCTACGAGCAGTACTTC.

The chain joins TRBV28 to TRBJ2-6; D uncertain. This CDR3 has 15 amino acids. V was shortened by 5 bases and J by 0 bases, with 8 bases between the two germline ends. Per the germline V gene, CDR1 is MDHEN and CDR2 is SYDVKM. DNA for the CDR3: TGTGCCAGCAGTCTCCAGAGCTCTGGGGCCAACGTCCTGACTTTC. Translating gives CASSLQSSGANVLTF. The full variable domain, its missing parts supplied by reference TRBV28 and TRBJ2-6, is DVKVTQSSRYLVKRTGEKVFLECVQDMDHENMFWYRQDPGLGLRLIYFSYDVKMKEKGDIPEGYSVSREKKERFSLILESASTNQTSMYLCASSLQSSGANVLTFGAGSRLTVL.

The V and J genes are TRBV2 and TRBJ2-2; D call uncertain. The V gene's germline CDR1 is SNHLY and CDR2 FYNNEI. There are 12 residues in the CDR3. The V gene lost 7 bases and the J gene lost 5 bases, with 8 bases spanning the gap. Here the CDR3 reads CASILGTGELFF. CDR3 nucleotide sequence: TGTGCCAGCATCCTTGGAACCGGGGAGCTGTTTTTT.

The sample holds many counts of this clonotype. The CDR3 loop reads CASSPRTGSPYEQYF. Here the CDR3 DNA reads TGTGCCAGCAGCCCCAGGACAGGGTCTCCCTACGAGCAGTACTTC. The chain uses TRBV7-9 and TRBJ2-7, with TRBD1 matching over 8 bases. The CDR3 loop spans 15 amino acids. Per the germline V gene, CDR1 is SEHNR and CDR2 is FQNEAQ (reference sequence). Unmatched junction bases numbered 8, after V lost 5 bases and J lost 2 bases.

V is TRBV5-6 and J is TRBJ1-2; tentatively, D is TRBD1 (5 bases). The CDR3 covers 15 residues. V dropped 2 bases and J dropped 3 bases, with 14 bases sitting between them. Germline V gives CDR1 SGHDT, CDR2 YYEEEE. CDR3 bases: TGTGCCAGCAGCTTTCCGTTTAGGGGCGACTATGGCTACACCTTC. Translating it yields CASSFPFRGDYGYTF. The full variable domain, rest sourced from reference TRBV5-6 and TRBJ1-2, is DAGVTQSPTHLIKTRGQQVTLRCSPKSGHDTVSWYQQALGQGPQFIFQYYEEEERQRGNFPDRFSGHQFPNYSSELNVNALLLGDSALYLCASSFPFRGDYGYTFGSGTRLTVV.

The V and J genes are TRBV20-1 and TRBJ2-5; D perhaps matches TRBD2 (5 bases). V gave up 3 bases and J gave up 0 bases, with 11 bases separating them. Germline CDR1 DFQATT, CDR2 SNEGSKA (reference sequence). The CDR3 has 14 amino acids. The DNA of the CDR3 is TGCAGTGCTAGGTTCGGGGAGTACCAAGAGACCCAGTACTTC. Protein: CSARFGEYQETQYF.

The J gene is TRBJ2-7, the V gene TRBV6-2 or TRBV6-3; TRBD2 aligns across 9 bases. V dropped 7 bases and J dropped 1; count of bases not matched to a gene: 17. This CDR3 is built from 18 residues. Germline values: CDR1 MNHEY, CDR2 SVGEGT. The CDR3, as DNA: TGTGCCAGCACCCAGGGAAGCCTAGCGGGGTTTTTTTCCTACGAGCAGTACTTC. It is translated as CASTQGSLAGFFSYEQYF.

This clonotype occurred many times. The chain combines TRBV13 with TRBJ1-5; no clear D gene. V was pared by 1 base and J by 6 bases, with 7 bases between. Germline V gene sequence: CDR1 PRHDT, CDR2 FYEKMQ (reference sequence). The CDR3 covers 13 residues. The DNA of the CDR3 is TGTGCCAGCAGCTTAGCAGTGGGTCAGCCCCAGCATTTT. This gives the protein CASSLAVGQPQHF. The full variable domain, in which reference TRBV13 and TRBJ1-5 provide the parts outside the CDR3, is AAGVIQSPRHLIKEKRETATLKCYPIPRHDTVYWYQQGPGQDPQFLISFYEKMQSDKGSIPDRFSAQQFSDYHSELNMSSLELGDSALYFCASSLAVGQPQHFGDGTRLSIL.

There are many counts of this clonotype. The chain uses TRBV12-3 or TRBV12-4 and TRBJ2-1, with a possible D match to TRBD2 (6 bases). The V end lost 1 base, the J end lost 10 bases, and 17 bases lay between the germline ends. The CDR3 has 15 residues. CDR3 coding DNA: TGTGCCAGCAGTTTAGGCCTAGCGATCCTTAGCGAGCAGTTCTTC. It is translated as CASSLGLAILSEQFF.